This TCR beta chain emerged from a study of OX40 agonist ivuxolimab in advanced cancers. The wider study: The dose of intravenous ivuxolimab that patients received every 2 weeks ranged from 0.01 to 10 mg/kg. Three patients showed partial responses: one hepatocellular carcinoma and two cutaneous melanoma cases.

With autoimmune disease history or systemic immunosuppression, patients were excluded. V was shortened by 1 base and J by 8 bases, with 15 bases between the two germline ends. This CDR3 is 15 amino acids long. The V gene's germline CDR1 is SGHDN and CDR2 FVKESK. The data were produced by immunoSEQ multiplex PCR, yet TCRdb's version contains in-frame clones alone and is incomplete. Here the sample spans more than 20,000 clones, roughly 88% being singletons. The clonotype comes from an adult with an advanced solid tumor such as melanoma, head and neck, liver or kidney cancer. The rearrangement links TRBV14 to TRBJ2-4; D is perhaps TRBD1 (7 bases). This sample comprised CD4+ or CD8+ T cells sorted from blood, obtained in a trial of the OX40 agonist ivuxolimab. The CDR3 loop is CASSQGVTGRHIQYF. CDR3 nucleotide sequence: TGTGCCAGCAGCCAAGGGGTGACAGGGAGGCACATTCAGTACTTC.